A single sample gave rise to the 18 T cell receptor beta chains below, sequenced in a study of OX40 agonist ivuxolimab in advanced cancers. Profiled with immunoSEQ multiplex PCR; TCRdb holds only in-frame clones, not every one. This table holds around 60,000 clones, around 89% found once. The sample consisted of CD4+ or CD8+ T cells sorted from blood, taken in a trial of the OX40 agonist ivuxolimab. Receptors were obtained from an adult with an advanced solid tumor such as melanoma, head and neck, liver or kidney cancer.

The V and J genes are TRBV18 and TRBJ1-1; D remains ambiguous. From germline, CDR1 is KGHSH and CDR2 LQKENI. With 0 bases removed from V and 4 bases from J, the gap between germline ends came to 12 bases. The length of the CDR3 is 15 residues. The CDR3 is CASSPPTGWATEAFF. CDR3 DNA: TGTGCCAGCTCACCACCGACGGGGTGGGCCACTGAAGCTTTCTTT. Based on the CDR3 plus reference TRBV18 and TRBJ1-1, the full variable domain is NAGVMQNPRHLVRRRGQEARLRCSPMKGHSHVYWYRQLPEEGLKFMVYLQKENIIDESGMPKERFSAEFPKEGPSILRIQQVVRGDSAAYFCASSPPTGWATEAFFGQGTRLTVV.

This chain joins TRBV19 and TRBJ1-5; D not certain. The CDR3 has 13 residues. Trimming took off 3 bases at V and 4 bases at J, with 7 bases between the two ends. CDR1 is LNHDA, CDR2 SQIVND, per germline (reference sequence). The CDR3 sequence: CASSMTGNQPQHF. The CDR3 DNA is TGTGCCAGTAGTATGACGGGTAATCAGCCCCAGCATTTT.

The chain is built from TRBV18 and TRBJ2-4; 9 bases map to TRBD1. CDR1 is KGHSH and CDR2 is LQKENI in the germline V gene. There are 16 residues in the CDR3. J lost 5 bases, V lost 6 bases, and 11 bases had no gene match. The CDR3 spells CASSHWTGVEQNIQYF. The CDR3 bases are TGTGCCAGCTCCCATTGGACAGGGGTGGAGCAAAACATTCAGTACTTC.

This chain connects TRBV30 to TRBJ1-4; possibly TRBD1 for D (5 bases). Trimming removed 4 bases at V and 6 bases at J, with 12 bases between. Germline CDR1 GTSNPN, CDR2 SVGIG (reference sequence). This CDR3 spans 13 amino acids. CDR3 DNA: TGTGCCTGGAACCCGGGGGTCCATGAAAAACTGTTTTTT. Translating it yields CAWNPGVHEKLFF.

This chain joins TRBV5-4 and TRBJ1-6; 7 bases line up with TRBD1. CDR3 length equals 16 residues. V dropped 0 bases and J dropped 6; count of bases not matched to a gene: 6. Germline values: CDR1 SGHNT, CDR2 YYREEE (reference sequence). CDR3 DNA: TGTGCCAGCAGCTTGGCTCCTACAGGGGTTAATTCACCCCTCCACTTT. This codes for CASSLAPTGVNSPLHF.

This clone was seen only once. The V and J genes are TRBV5-1 and TRBJ2-2; weak D call: TRBD2 (5 bases). The CDR3 is 15 amino acids. Trimming pared 0 bases from V and 5 bases from J, leaving 11 bases between. From germline, CDR1 is SGHRS and CDR2 YFSETQ. This chain's CDR3 is CASSLESGGTGELFF. The CDR3, as DNA: TGCGCCAGCAGCTTGGAAAGCGGAGGAACCGGGGAGCTGTTTTTT.

This clone was counted a few times. The chain combines TRBV28 with TRBJ1-2, with no clear D. V lost 5 bases and J 6 bases, leaving 10 bases between the germline ends. In germline, CDR1 is MDHEN, CDR2 SYDVKM. CDR3 length: 12 amino acids. The CDR3 reads CASSPRKDGYTF. Here the CDR3 DNA reads TGTGCCAGCAGTCCCCGGAAGGATGGCTACACCTTC.

V and J are TRBV28 and TRBJ1-1; D perhaps matches TRBD1 (5 bases). Looked up from germline, CDR1 is MDHEN and CDR2 is SYDVKM. V was pared by 8 bases and J by 2 bases, with 18 bases between. CDR3 size: 15 residues. CDR3 DNA sequence: TGTGCCAGCGATGGGACCGATTTATCAAACACTGAAGCTTTCTTT. Its protein product is CASDGTDLSNTEAFF.

The J gene is TRBJ2-2, the V gene TRBV19; 12 nucleotides match TRBD2. J gave up 4 bases and V 7 bases, and 1 base lay outside the gene matches. Per the germline V gene, CDR1 is LNHDA and CDR2 is SQIVND (reference sequence). CDR3 length equals 14 residues. CDR3 sequence reads: CASKLAGGTGELFF. CDR3 nucleotide sequence: TGTGCCAGTAAACTAGCGGGAGGCACCGGGGAGCTGTTTTTT.

The CDR3 sequence: CASSLTGARLLNTEAFF. The CDR3 coding sequence is TGTGCCAGCAGCTTAACCGGGGCCCGTTTGTTGAACACTGAAGCTTTCTTT. The J gene is TRBJ1-1, the V gene TRBV7-8; possible D gene TRBD1, 5 bases. The CDR3 has 17 residues. V was pared by 2 bases and J by 0 bases, with 16 bases between. Germline V gene sequence: CDR1 SGHVS, CDR2 FQNEAQ. The whole variable domain, remainder taken from reference TRBV7-8 and TRBJ1-1, is GAGVSQSPRYKVAKRGQDVALRCDPISGHVSLFWYQQALGQGPEFLTYFQNEAQLDKSGLPSDRFFAERPEGSVSTLKIQRTQQEDSAVYLCASSLTGARLLNTEAFFGQGTRLTVV.

The chain couples TRBV4-1 to TRBJ2-4; 8 bases line up with TRBD1. J gave up 7 bases and V 2 bases, and 7 bases lay outside the gene matches. This CDR3 is built from 15 residues. The germline gives CDR1 MGHRA, CDR2 YSYEKL. The chain's CDR3 is CASSQWGQDRNIQYF. As DNA, the CDR3 is TGCGCCAGCAGCCAATGGGGACAGGACAGGAACATTCAGTACTTC.

The chain recombines TRBV10-3 with TRBJ2-1, with a weak D call TRBD2 (6 bases). The germline CDR1 and CDR2 sequences are ENHRY and SYGVKD. The CDR3 contains 15 residues. Trimming removed 4 bases from V and 6 bases from J, with 16 bases in between. CDR3 DNA sequence: TGTGCCATCAGTGTGGGGGGACCTTTGGGCAATGAGCAGTTCTTC. Its protein product is CAISVGGPLGNEQFF.

V and J are TRBV27 and TRBJ2-3; TRBD1 or TRBD2 may be the D gene (5 bases each). Deletions cut 3 bases from V and 4 bases from J, with 11 bases between. The CDR3 consists of 14 residues. The germline CDR1 and CDR2 sequences are MNHEY and SMNVEV (reference sequence). The CDR3 region is CASSFRGGSDTQYF. DNA for the CDR3: TGTGCCAGCAGTTTTCGGGGCGGGTCAGATACGCAGTATTTT.

This chain joins TRBV5-1 and TRBJ2-7; 7 nucleotides agree with TRBD1. The CDR3 has 15 amino acids. Germline assignment: CDR1 SGHRS and CDR2 YFSETQ. V was pared by 0 bases and J by 3 bases, with 6 bases of the junction left unmatched. Written as DNA, the CDR3 is TGCGCCAGCAGCTTGGGAGGGGACAGTTTCTACGAGCAGTACTTC. The encoded protein is CASSLGGDSFYEQYF.

The chain has TRBV19 and TRBJ1-2; D remains ambiguous. Trimming took off 4 bases at V and 0 bases at J, with 6 bases between the two ends. This CDR3 region has 13 residues. Per the germline V gene, CDR1 is LNHDA and CDR2 is SQIVND (reference sequence). The CDR3 here is CASSKQANYGYTF. CDR3 nucleotides: TGTGCCAGTAGTAAGCAGGCTAACTATGGCTACACCTTC.

This rearrangement joins TRBV10-1 to TRBJ2-2; D uncertain. Germline lookup yields CDR1 WNHNN and CDR2 SYGVQD (reference sequence). This CDR3 contains 14 residues. The ends were cut back, 1 base at V and 4 bases at J, with 7 bases in the middle. The CDR3 region has the DNA TGCGCCAGCAGTGAGTGGTTAGGCACCGGGGAGCTGTTTTTT. As protein: CASSEWLGTGELFF.

The chain combines TRBV2 with TRBJ2-7, with D hard to call. V lost 6 bases, J lost 5 bases, and 17 bases lay in between. Germline CDR1 reads SNHLY; CDR2 reads FYNNEI. The CDR3 spans 14 residues. The CDR3 nucleotides read TGTGCCAGCAGGACTGATCAGGATACAAACGAGCAGTACTTC. It yields the protein CASRTDQDTNEQYF.

The CDR3 loop is CASSPNGVGAYNEQFF. As DNA, the CDR3 is TGTGCCAGCAGTCCTAATGGGGTTGGCGCCTACAATGAGCAGTTCTTC. V is TRBV6-4 and J is TRBJ2-1, with D unclear. Trimming removed 5 bases at V and 2 bases at J, with 16 bases between. Germline CDR1 and CDR2: MRHNA and SNTAGT. This CDR3 is built from 16 residues.